This T cell receptor beta chain appears in the sequencing data of a study of OX40 agonist ivuxolimab in advanced cancers. This clone has just a few counts. TCRdb's copy holds only in-frame clones and misses some; the assay was immunoSEQ multiplex PCR. Counted here are about 79,000 clones, 70% to 90% occurring once; the ten biggest clones make up under 4%. Germline V gene data show CDR1 as SGHTA and CDR2 as FQGNSA. The CDR3 is made up of 14 amino acids. J gave up 2 bases and V 5 bases, and 5 bases lay outside the gene matches. The material sequenced was CD4+ or CD8+ T cells sorted from blood, taken in a trial of the OX40 agonist ivuxolimab. V and J are TRBV7-2 and TRBJ2-7, with 8 bases aligning to TRBD2. The source is an adult with an advanced solid tumor such as melanoma, head and neck, liver or kidney cancer. Here the CDR3 DNA reads TGTGCCAGCAGCCAGGGACTAGAGGCCTACGAGCAGTACTTC. It yields the protein CASSQGLEAYEQYF.